This is a list of T cell receptor beta chains from one sample in a study of blood T cell repertoires in COVID-19. Using immunoSEQ multiplex PCR, the repertoire was profiled, and TCRdb retains in-frame clones only, with some absent. The sample lists some 89,000 clones, roughly 90% seen once, with roughly 2.3% in the top ten. What was sequenced was peripheral blood. These receptors were collected from a man aged 50-60 years with acute or convalescent COVID-19. CDR3s include the opening cysteine and the closing phenylalanine or tryptophan. The D gene is left open where the match is weak. Only part of the rows carry a size: once, few, many, or a class if the clone is expanded.

v_gene	j_gene	d_gene	abundance	CDR3aa	CDR3nt
TRBV4-1	TRBJ2-7	TRBD2	.	CASSLPVSSGSSGEQYF	TGCGCCAGCAGCCTCCCGGTCTCTAGCGGGAGTTCGGGTGAGCAGTACTTC
TRBV3-1/TRBV3-2	TRBJ2-2	.	.	CASNLGTGELFF	TGTGCCAGCAACCTAGGAACCGGGGAGCTGTTTTTT
TRBV25-1	TRBJ2-5	.	.	CASSERNTGRSEETQYF	TGTGCCAGCAGTGAACGTAACACAGGGAGATCCGAAGAGACCCAGTACTTC
TRBV19	TRBJ1-5	TRBD1	.	CASSIGDRGSSQPQHF	TGTGCCAGTAGTATAGGGGACAGGGGTTCCAGTCAGCCCCAGCATTTT
TRBV5-5	TRBJ2-2	.	.	CASSWELNTGELFF	TGTGCCAGCAGCTGGGAGTTGAACACCGGGGAGCTGTTTTTT
TRBV3-1/TRBV3-2	TRBJ2-5	TRBD2	.	CASSRPGLAEETQYF	TGTGCCAGCAGCCGCCCGGGACTAGCGGAAGAGACCCAGTACTTC
TRBV27	TRBJ1-2	TRBD1	.	CASSIHRGYGYGYTF	TGTGCCAGCAGTATTCACAGGGGGTACGGCTATGGCTACACCTTC
TRBV19	TRBJ2-6	.	.	CASSDGGLRSGANVLTF	TGTGCCAGTAGTGACGGGGGGCTCCGCTCTGGGGCCAACGTCCTGACTTTC
TRBV6-5	TRBJ2-2	.	.	CASSRSATGELFF	TGTGCCAGCAGTAGGAGCGCCACCGGGGAGCTGTTTTTT
TRBV27	TRBJ2-1	.	few	CASSPPGGRYYNEQFF	TGTGCCAGCAGTCCCCCAGGGGGGCGGTACTACAATGAGCAGTTCTTC
TRBV10-3	TRBJ2-3	TRBD1	.	CATQTGVVTDTQYF	TGTGCCACTCAGACAGGGGTTGTCACAGATACGCAGTATTTT
TRBV4-3	TRBJ1-2	.	once	CASSQGRTIWGSGYTF	TGCGCCAGCAGCCAAGGTAGGACGATCTGGGGCTCTGGCTACACCTTC
TRBV7-2	TRBJ1-1	.	.	CASSLRRAGFTEAFF	TGTGCCAGCAGCCTACGCCGCGCAGGTTTCACTGAAGCTTTCTTT
TRBV6-2/TRBV6-3	TRBJ1-1	TRBD1	.	CASSLTGGRTFF	TGTGCCAGCAGTTTGACAGGGGGCCGGACTTTCTTT
TRBV11-3	TRBJ1-2	TRBD1	once	CASSLGTGLGYTF	TGTGCCAGCAGCCTAGGGACAGGGTTGGGCTACACCTTC
TRBV15	TRBJ2-3	TRBD1	.	CATSSRRTGRTDTQYF	TGTGCCACCAGCAGTAGACGGACAGGGCGCACAGATACGCAGTATTTT
TRBV9	TRBJ1-2	TRBD1	.	CASSDGQGQVRGYTF	TGTGCCAGCAGCGACGGACAGGGGCAGGTTAGGGGCTACACCTTC
TRBV18	TRBJ2-1	TRBD1	.	CASSPRSQGAYNEQFF	TGTGCCAGCTCACCACGTTCACAGGGGGCCTACAATGAGCAGTTCTTC
TRBV19	TRBJ2-7	.	once	CASSKGSGWDEQYF	TGTGCCAGTAGTAAAGGGAGTGGATGGGACGAGCAGTACTTC
TRBV5-5	TRBJ1-1	.	.	CASSFNTNTEAFF	TGTGCCAGCAGCTTTAACACCAACACTGAAGCTTTCTTT
TRBV3-1/TRBV3-2	TRBJ2-7	TRBD1	.	CASSRPGQLSYEQYF	TGTGCCAGCAGCCGTCCGGGACAGCTCTCCTACGAGCAGTACTTC
TRBV6-5	TRBJ2-7	TRBD1	.	CASSPRQGTSYEQYF	TGTGCCAGCAGTCCGAGACAGGGGACTTCCTACGAGCAGTACTTC
TRBV7-3	TRBJ2-3	TRBD2	.	CASSLVAGGRTDTQYF	TGTGCCAGCAGCTTAGTAGCGGGGGGCCGGACAGATACGCAGTATTTT
TRBV2	TRBJ2-2	TRBD1	.	CASSDGQGVGTGELFF	TGTGCCAGCAGTGACGGACAGGGAGTGGGTACCGGGGAGCTGTTTTTT
TRBV6-2/TRBV6-3	TRBJ2-3	TRBD1	.	CASSYAGTGLADTQYF	TGTGCCAGCAGTTACGCGGGGACAGGGTTAGCAGATACGCAGTATTTT
TRBV6-1	TRBJ2-1	TRBD1	.	CASSEVGTGRRNEQFF	TGTGCCAGCAGTGAAGTCGGGACAGGGAGGCGCAATGAGCAGTTCTTC
TRBV3-1/TRBV3-2	TRBJ2-1	.	.	CASSQDISGNEQFF	TGTGCCAGCAGCCAAGATATATCAGGGAATGAGCAGTTCTTC
TRBV6-5	TRBJ1-2	.	.	CASTSTAGALNGYTF	TGTGCCAGCACCTCAACTGCAGGGGCCTTAAATGGCTACACCTTC
TRBV19	TRBJ2-2	.	.	CASTSGGGGANTGELFF	TGTGCCAGTACCTCAGGAGGTGGCGGCGCGAACACCGGGGAGCTGTTTTTT
TRBV28	TRBJ2-5	.	.	CASRGTPQETQYF	TGTGCCAGCAGAGGGACACCCCAAGAGACCCAGTACTTC
TRBV5-1	TRBJ2-4	.	.	CASSLGIGGRQDIQYF	TGCGCCAGCAGCTTGGGAATCGGGGGGCGCCAGGACATTCAGTACTTC
TRBV7-2	TRBJ1-6	TRBD1	.	CASSLRGTALNSPLHF	TGTGCCAGCAGCCTAAGGGGGACAGCTCTTAATTCACCCCTCCACTTT
TRBV5-1	TRBJ2-1	TRBD2	.	CASSLELAGGPGNEQFF	TGCGCCAGCAGCTTGGAACTAGCGGGAGGGCCAGGGAATGAGCAGTTCTTC
TRBV7-3	TRBJ2-3	.	.	CASRPSGTDTQYF	TGTGCCAGCAGACCTAGCGGCACAGATACGCAGTATTTT
TRBV7-9	TRBJ1-4	.	once	CASSSPGLATNEKLFF	TGTGCCAGCAGCTCACCGGGACTAGCAACTAATGAAAAACTGTTTTTT
TRBV6-5	TRBJ1-6	.	.	CASRDGRKGNSPLHF	TGTGCCAGCAGGGACGGTCGAAAGGGGAATTCACCCCTCCACTTT
TRBV15	TRBJ1-1	.	.	CATSTRGNTEAFF	TGTGCCACCAGCACTAGGGGGAACACTGAAGCTTTCTTT